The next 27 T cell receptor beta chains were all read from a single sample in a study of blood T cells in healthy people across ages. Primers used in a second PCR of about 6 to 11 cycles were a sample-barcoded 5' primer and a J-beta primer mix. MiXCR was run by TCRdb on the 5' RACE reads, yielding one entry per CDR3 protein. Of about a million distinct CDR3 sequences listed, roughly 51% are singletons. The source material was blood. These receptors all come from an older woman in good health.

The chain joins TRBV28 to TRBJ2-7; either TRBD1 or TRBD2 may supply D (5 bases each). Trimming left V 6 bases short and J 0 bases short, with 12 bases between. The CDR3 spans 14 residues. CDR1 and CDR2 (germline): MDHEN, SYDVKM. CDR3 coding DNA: TGTGCCAGCAGAATGGGACCAAGCTCCTACGAGCAGTACTTC. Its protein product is CASRMGPSSYEQYF.

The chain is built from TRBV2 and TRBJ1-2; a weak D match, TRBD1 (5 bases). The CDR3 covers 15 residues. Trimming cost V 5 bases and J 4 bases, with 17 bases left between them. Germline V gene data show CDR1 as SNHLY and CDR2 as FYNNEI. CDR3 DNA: TGTGCCAGCAGTCCAGTCCCCCAGGGTTTCTATGGCTACACCTTC. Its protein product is CASSPVPQGFYGYTF. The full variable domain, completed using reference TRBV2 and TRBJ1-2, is EPEVTQTPSHQVTQMGQEVILRCVPISNHLYFYWYRQILGQKVEFLVSFYNNEISEKSEIFDDQFSVERPDGSNFTLKIRSTKLEDSAMYFCASSPVPQGFYGYTFGSGTRLTVV.

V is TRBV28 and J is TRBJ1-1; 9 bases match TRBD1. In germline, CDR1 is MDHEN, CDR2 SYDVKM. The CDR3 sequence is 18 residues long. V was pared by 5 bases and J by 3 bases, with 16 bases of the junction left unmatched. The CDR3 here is CASSLPFWDRVGDTEAFF. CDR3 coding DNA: TGTGCCAGCAGTCTCCCTTTTTGGGACAGGGTTGGGGACACTGAAGCTTTCTTT.

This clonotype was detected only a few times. This CDR3 is CASSRGTADEKLFF. The CDR3 bases are TGCGCCAGCAGCCGCGGGACAGCCGATGAAAAACTGTTTTTT. This chain uses TRBV5-1 with TRBJ1-4, with 7 positions matching TRBD1. Germline CDR1 and CDR2: SGHRS and YFSETQ. V shed 4 bases, J shed 6 bases, and the junction held 6 bases outside the gene matches. This CDR3 contains 14 residues.

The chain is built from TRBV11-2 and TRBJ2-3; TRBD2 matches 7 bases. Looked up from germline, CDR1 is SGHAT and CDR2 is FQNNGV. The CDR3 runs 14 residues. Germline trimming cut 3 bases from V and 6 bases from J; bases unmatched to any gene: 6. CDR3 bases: TGTGCCAGCAGCTTTAACGGAGCGGGGGATACGCAGTATTTT. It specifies CASSFNGAGDTQYF.

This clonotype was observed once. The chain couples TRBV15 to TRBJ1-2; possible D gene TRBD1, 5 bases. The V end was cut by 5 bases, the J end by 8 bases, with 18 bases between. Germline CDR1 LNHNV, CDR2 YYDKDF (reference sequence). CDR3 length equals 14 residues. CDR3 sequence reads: CATSPHSAGGGYTF. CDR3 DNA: TGTGCCACCAGCCCCCACTCAGCCGGGGGGGGCTACACCTTC.

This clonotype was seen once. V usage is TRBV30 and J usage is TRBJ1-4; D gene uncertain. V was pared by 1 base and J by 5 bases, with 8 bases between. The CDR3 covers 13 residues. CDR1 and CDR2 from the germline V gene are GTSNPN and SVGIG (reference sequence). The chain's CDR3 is CAWSGCWNEKLFF. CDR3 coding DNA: TGTGCCTGGAGTGGGTGTTGGAATGAAAAACTGTTTTTT. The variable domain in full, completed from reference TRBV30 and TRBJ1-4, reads SQTIHQWPATLVQPVGSPLSLECTVEGTSNPNLYWYRQAAGRGLQLLFYSVGIGQISSEVPQNLSASRPQDRQFILSSKKLLLSDSGFYLCAWSGCWNEKLFFGSGTQLSVL.

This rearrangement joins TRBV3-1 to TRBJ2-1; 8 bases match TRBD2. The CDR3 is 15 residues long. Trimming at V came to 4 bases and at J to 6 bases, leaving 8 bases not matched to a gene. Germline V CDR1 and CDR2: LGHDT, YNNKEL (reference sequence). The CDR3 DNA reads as TGTGCCAGCAGCCTTACCGGGACTAGACGCAATGAGCAGTTCTTC. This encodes CASSLTGTRRNEQFF.

The CDR3 loop reads CSARGYRGSDEQYF. CDR3 DNA: TGCAGTGCTAGAGGGTACAGGGGATCGGACGAGCAGTACTTC. The genes are TRBV20-1 and TRBJ2-7, with TRBD1 matching over 7 bases. CDR3 size: 14 residues. Germline lookup yields CDR1 DFQATT and CDR2 SNEGSKA (reference sequence). The V and J ends lost 1 base and 5 bases, in that order; junction bases with no gene match: 8.

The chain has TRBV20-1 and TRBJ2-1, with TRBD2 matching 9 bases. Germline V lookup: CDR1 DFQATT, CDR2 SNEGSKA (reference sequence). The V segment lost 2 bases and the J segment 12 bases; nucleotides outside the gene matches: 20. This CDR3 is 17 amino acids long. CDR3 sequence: CSARKGSWASGVRGQFF. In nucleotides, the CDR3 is TGCAGTGCTAGAAAGGGGAGCTGGGCTAGCGGGGTCCGTGGGCAGTTCTTC.

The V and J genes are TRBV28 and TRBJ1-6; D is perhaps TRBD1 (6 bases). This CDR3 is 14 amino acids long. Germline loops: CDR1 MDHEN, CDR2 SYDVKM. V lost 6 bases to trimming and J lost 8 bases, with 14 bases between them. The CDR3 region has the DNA TGTGCCAGCAGACCTGACAGGACATATTCACCCCTCCACTTT. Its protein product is CASRPDRTYSPLHF.

The CDR3 loop is CASSSRDRASSYEQYF. In DNA, the CDR3 is TGTGCCAGCAGCTCCCGGGACAGGGCAAGCTCCTACGAGCAGTACTTC. This chain uses TRBV5-4 with TRBJ2-4, with 9 bases that match TRBD1. The J call may be mistaken, given a closer DNA end match to TRBJ2-7. CDR3 length: 16 amino acids. Germline V CDR1 and CDR2: SGHNT, YYREEE (reference sequence).

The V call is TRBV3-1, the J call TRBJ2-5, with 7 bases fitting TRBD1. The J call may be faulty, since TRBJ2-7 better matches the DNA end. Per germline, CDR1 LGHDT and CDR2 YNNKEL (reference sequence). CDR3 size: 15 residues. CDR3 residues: CASSQDGARGNEQYF. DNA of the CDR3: TGTGCCAGCAGCCAAGATGGAGCCAGGGGGAACGAGCAGTACTTC.

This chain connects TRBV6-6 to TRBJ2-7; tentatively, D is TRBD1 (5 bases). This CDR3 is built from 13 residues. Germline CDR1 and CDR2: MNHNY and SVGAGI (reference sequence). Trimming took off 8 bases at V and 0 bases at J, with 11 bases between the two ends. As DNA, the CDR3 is TGTGCCAGCGTAGGCGACAGCTCCTACGAGCAGTACTTC. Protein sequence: CASVGDSSYEQYF.

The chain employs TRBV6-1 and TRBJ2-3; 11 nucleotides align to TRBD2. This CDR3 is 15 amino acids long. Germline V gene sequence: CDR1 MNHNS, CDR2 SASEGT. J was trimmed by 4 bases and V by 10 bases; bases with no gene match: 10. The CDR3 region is CATRLLAGGADTQYF. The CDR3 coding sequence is TGTGCCACCCGCCTTCTAGCGGGAGGTGCAGATACGCAGTATTTT.

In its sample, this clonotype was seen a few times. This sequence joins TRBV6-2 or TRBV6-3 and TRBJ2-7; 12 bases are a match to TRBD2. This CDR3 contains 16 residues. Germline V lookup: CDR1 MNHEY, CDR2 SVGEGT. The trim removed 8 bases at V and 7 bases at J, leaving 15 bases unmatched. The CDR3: CASQRATSGRLLEQYF. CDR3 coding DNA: TGTGCCAGCCAACGAGCGACTAGCGGGAGATTGTTAGAGCAGTACTTC.

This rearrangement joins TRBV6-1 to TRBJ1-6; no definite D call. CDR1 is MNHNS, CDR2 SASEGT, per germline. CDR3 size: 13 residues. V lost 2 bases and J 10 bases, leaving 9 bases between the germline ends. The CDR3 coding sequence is TGTGCCAGCAGTGAAAAGAGAGAATCACCCCTCCACTTT. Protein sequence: CASSEKRESPLHF.

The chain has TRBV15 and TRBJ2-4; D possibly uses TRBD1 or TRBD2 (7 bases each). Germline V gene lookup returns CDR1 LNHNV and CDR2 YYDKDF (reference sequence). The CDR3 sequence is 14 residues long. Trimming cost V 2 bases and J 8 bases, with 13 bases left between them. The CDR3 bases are TGTGCCACCAGCAGAATACAGGGGAGGGACATTCAGTACTTC. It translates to CATSRIQGRDIQYF.

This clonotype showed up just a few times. CDR3 bases: TGTGCCAGCACGTCTTGGGGTTCTGGGGCCAACGTCCTGACTTTC. Protein: CASTSWGSGANVLTF. The gene calls are TRBV27 and TRBJ2-6, with D unclear. V shed 7 bases and J shed 1 base, with 11 bases lying between them. CDR1 is MNHEY, CDR2 SMNVEV, per germline (reference sequence). This CDR3 has 15 residues.

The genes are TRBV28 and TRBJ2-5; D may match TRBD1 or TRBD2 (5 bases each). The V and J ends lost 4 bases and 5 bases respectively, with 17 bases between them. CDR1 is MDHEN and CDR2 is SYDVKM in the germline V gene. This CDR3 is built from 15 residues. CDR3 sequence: CASSSTGTRRETQYF. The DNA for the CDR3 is TGTGCCAGCAGTTCAACCGGGACCCGGAGGGAGACCCAGTACTTC.

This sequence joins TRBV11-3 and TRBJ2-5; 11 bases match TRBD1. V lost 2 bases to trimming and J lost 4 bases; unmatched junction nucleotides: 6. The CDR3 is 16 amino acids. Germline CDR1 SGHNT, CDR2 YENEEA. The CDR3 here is CASSLTGTGGLETQYF. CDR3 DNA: TGTGCCAGCAGCTTAACCGGGACAGGGGGTCTAGAGACCCAGTACTTC.

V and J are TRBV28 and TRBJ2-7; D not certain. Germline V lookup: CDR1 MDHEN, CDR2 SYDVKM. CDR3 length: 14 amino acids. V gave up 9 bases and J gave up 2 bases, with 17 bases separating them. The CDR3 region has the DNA TGTGCCAGATCCCCCATTGGCAGAACCTACGAGCAGTACTTC. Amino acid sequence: CARSPIGRTYEQYF.

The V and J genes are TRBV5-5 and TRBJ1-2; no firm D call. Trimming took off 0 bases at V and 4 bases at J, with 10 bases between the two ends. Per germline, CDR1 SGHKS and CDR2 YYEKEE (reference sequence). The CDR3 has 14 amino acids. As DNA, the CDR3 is TGTGCCAGCAGCTTGGATGGGCTCGGCTATGGCTACACCTTC. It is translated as CASSLDGLGYGYTF. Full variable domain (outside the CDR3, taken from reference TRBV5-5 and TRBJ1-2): DAGVTQSPTHLIKTRGQQVTLRCSPISGHKSVSWYQQVLGQGPQFIFQYYEKEERGRGNFPDRFSARQFPNYSSELNVNALLLGDSALYLCASSLDGLGYGYTFGSGTRLTVV.

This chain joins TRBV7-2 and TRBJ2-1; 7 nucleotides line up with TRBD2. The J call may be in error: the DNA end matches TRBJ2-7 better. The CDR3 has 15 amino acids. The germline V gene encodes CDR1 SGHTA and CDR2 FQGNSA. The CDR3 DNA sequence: TGTGCCAGCAGCTCCGGGACTACCCTCCTCAATGAGCAGTACTTC. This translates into CASSSGTTLLNEQYF.

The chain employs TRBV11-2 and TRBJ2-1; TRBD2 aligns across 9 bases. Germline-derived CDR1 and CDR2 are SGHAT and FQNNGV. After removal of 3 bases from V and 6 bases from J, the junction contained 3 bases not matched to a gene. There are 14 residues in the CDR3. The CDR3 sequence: CASSLGLAPNEQFF. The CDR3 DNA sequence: TGTGCCAGCAGCTTGGGACTAGCCCCCAATGAGCAGTTCTTC.

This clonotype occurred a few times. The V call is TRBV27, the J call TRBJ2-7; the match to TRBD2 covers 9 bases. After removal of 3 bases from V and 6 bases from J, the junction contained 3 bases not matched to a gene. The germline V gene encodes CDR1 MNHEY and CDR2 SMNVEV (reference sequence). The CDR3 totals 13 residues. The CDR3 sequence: CASSLLAGSEQYF. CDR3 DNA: TGTGCCAGCAGTTTGCTAGCGGGAAGCGAGCAGTACTTC.

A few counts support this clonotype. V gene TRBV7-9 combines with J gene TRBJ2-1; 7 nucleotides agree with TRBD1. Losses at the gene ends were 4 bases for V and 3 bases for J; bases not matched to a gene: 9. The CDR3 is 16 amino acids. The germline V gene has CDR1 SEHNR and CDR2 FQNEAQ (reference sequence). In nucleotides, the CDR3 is TGTGCCAGCAGCTCTTACAGACAGGGCCTCTACAATGAGCAGTTCTTC. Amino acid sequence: CASSSYRQGLYNEQFF.